This entry lists 5 T cell receptor beta chains sequenced from one sample in a study of T-cell memory formation after mild COVID-19. TCRdb processed the 5' RACE reads anew with MiXCR; each CDR3 protein has one entry. The data hold some 490,000 distinct CDR3 sequences, with over 15% observed a single time. The sequenced sample was PBMCs or a T cell subset sorted from them (not recorded which). These receptors came from an adult woman who had mild COVID-19 (a few samples of this study predate the infection). Cell type and time point are not known.

This clonotype has more than one count but fewer than ten. The chain links TRBV5-6 to TRBJ1-1, with D possibly being TRBD1 (6 bases). The germline CDR1 and CDR2 sequences are SGHDT and YYEEEE. Trimming took 0 bases from V and 6 from J, leaving 12 bases between them. The CDR3 is 14 residues long. CDR3 coding DNA: TGTGCCAGCAGCTTGGCAGGGGCCCGGGCTGAAGCTTTCTTT. Its protein product is CASSLAGARAEAFF.

The chain links TRBV12-3 or TRBV12-4 to TRBJ1-2; D ambiguous. This CDR3 comprises 15 residues. Trimming left V 2 bases short and J 7 bases short, with 17 bases between. In DNA, the CDR3 is TGTGCCAGCAGTTTACCCGGTACGACTTTTCGTGGCTACACCTTC. This codes for CASSLPGTTFRGYTF.

This clonotype came up a few times. The V call is TRBV9, the J call TRBJ2-1; TRBD2 agrees at 12 bases. Germline loops: CDR1 SGDLS, CDR2 YYNGEE. The CDR3 covers 17 residues. V was clipped by 2 bases and J by 5 bases; unmatched bases: 8. CDR3 protein: CASSVGLAGRGHNEQFF. DNA for the CDR3: TGTGCCAGCAGCGTGGGACTAGCGGGCCGAGGGCACAATGAGCAGTTCTTC.

The chain couples TRBV7-9 to TRBJ2-1; D may be TRBD1 or TRBD2 (6 bases each). CDR3 length: 14 amino acids. Germline CDR1 reads SEHNR; CDR2 reads FQNEAQ (reference sequence). The germline V and J ends were trimmed by 1 base and 8 bases, with 12 bases remaining between them. In DNA form, the CDR3 reads TGTGCCAGCAGCTTAGTAGGGGGGCTGTATGAGCAGTTCTTC. Encoded protein: CASSLVGGLYEQFF. Full variable domain (remainder filled in from reference TRBV7-9 and TRBJ2-1): DTGVSQNPRHKITKRGQNVTFRCDPISEHNRLYWYRQTLGQGPEFLTYFQNEAQLEKSRLLSDRFSAERPKGSFSTLEIQRTEQGDSAMYLCASSLVGGLYEQFFGPGTRLTVL.

As for this clonotype: A junction end diverges from the germline sequence, so it may reflect a read error. The chain links TRBV7-7 to TRBJ2-5; D may match TRBD1 or TRBD2 (5 bases each). The germline gives CDR1 SSHAT, CDR2 FNYEAQ (reference sequence). The CDR3 totals 15 residues. The DNA of the CDR3 is TGTGCTAGCAGCTTAGGGGCTAGCAGTGGAGAGACCCAGTACTTC. This codes for CASSLGASSGETQYF.